Listed below are T cell receptor beta chains from one sample, sequenced in a study of identical twins. TCRdb passed the 5' RACE reads through MiXCR, listing each CDR3 protein once. Of nearly 650,000 distinct CDR3 sequences in the sample, around 7.5% are singletons; the top ten hold less than 2%. The sample was also reused in another study, on yellow fever vaccine responses in identical twins.

Sequencing was carried out using PBMCs. These receptor sequences come from a woman aged 18-29 years in good health. CDR3s include the opening cysteine and the closing phenylalanine or tryptophan. The D gene is left open where the match is weak. Rows give clone size only sometimes, using once, few, many, or a class for an expanded clone.

j_gene: TRBJ2-7
d_gene: -
abundance: many
v_gene: TRBV10-3
CDR3nt: TGTGCCATCAGTGACAGGGCGAGTTCCTACGAGCAGTACTTC
CDR3aa: CAISDRASSYEQYF

j_gene: TRBJ2-1
d_gene: -
abundance: few
v_gene: TRBV6-2/TRBV6-3
CDR3nt: TGTGCCAGCAGTTACGCTCTCGGACGGGGGCACGACCGCGCCTACAATGAGCAGTTCTTC
CDR3aa: CASSYALGRGHDRAYNEQFF

j_gene: TRBJ2-2
d_gene: TRBD1
abundance: -
v_gene: TRBV7-8
CDR3nt: TGTGCCAGCAGCACGGGACAGGCTTACACCGGGGAGCTGTTTTTT
CDR3aa: CASSTGQAYTGELFF

j_gene: TRBJ2-2
d_gene: -
abundance: few
v_gene: TRBV12-3/TRBV12-4
CDR3nt: TGTGCCAACTCCCTAGGCCCCACCACCGGGGAGCTGTTTTTT
CDR3aa: CANSLGPTTGELFF

j_gene: TRBJ2-1
d_gene: -
abundance: many
v_gene: TRBV29-1
CDR3nt: TGCAGCGTTGAAGATCACCGCAATGAGCAGTTCTTC
CDR3aa: CSVEDHRNEQFF

j_gene: TRBJ2-1
d_gene: TRBD2
abundance: many
v_gene: TRBV4-1
CDR3nt: TGCGCCAGCAGCCGCCACGGGACTAGCGGTTACAATGAGCAGTTCTTC
CDR3aa: CASSRHGTSGYNEQFF

j_gene: TRBJ2-7
d_gene: TRBD2
abundance: few
v_gene: TRBV5-4
CDR3nt: TGTGCCAGCAGCACGCTAGCGGGAGTCGACGAGCAGTACTTC
CDR3aa: CASSTLAGVDEQYF

j_gene: TRBJ2-1
d_gene: TRBD1
abundance: few
v_gene: TRBV29-1
CDR3nt: TGCAGCGGGCGACAGGGTGTCGATGAGCAGTTCTTC
CDR3aa: CSGRQGVDEQFF

j_gene: TRBJ2-3
d_gene: -
abundance: many
v_gene: TRBV20-1
CDR3nt: TGCAGTGCTAGTGGGCGGGACCGAAGCACAGATACGCAGTATTTT
CDR3aa: CSASGRDRSTDTQYF

j_gene: TRBJ2-1
d_gene: -
abundance: few
v_gene: TRBV12-3/TRBV12-4
CDR3nt: TGTGCCAGCAGTATAACAGGGCACAATGAGCAGTTCTTC
CDR3aa: CASSITGHNEQFF

j_gene: TRBJ2-7
d_gene: TRBD1
abundance: many
v_gene: TRBV9
CDR3nt: TGTGCCAGCAGTAACCGACAGGGGCTCGGGGAGCAGTACTTC
CDR3aa: CASSNRQGLGEQYF

j_gene: TRBJ1-1
d_gene: TRBD1
abundance: -
v_gene: TRBV20-1
CDR3nt: TGCAGTGCCCTCGGGACAGGGAACACTGAAGCTTTCTTT
CDR3aa: CSALGTGNTEAFF

j_gene: TRBJ1-5
d_gene: TRBD1
abundance: many
v_gene: TRBV12-3/TRBV12-4
CDR3nt: TGTGCCAGCAGTTTGGGGACAGGGCGCAGCAATCAGCCCCAGCATTTT
CDR3aa: CASSLGTGRSNQPQHF

j_gene: TRBJ2-4
d_gene: -
abundance: many
v_gene: TRBV12-3/TRBV12-4
CDR3nt: TGTGCCAGCACGGGGGTAAAAAACATTCAGTACTTC
CDR3aa: CASTGVKNIQYF

j_gene: TRBJ2-2
d_gene: TRBD1
abundance: many
v_gene: TRBV12-3/TRBV12-4
CDR3nt: TGTGCCAGCATTCCCGGGACAGGGAACACCGGGGAGCTGTTTTTT
CDR3aa: CASIPGTGNTGELFF

j_gene: TRBJ2-1
d_gene: TRBD2
abundance: few
v_gene: TRBV20-1
CDR3nt: TGCAGTGCTAGAAACTCTGCTCTGCGGGGGGGCCTGGGGTCCTACAATGAGCAGTTCTTC
CDR3aa: CSARNSALRGGLGSYNEQFF

j_gene: TRBJ2-5
d_gene: TRBD1
abundance: few
v_gene: TRBV3-1
CDR3nt: TGTGCCAGCAGCCATCTGATAGGGGGCGTTCAGGCCTCCCAAGAGACCCAGTACTTC
CDR3aa: CASSHLIGGVQASQETQYF